The rows below give T cell receptor beta chains drawn from one sample of a study of blood T cell repertoires in COVID-19. This table comes from immunoSEQ multiplex PCR, and its TCRdb copy is limited to in-frame clones, with some not included. The sample carries about 310,000 clones, around 86% recorded once. The sample taken for sequencing was peripheral blood. The source of these receptors is a man in his forties or fifties with active or convalescent COVID-19. The conserved cysteine and the conserved F or W are not part of the CDR3 here. Fields, in order: V gene, CDR3 protein.

>TRBV18
ASSRASGDRTDTQY
>TRBV30
AWSQGARYGYT
>TRBV7-2
ASSPVSSGNTIY
>TRBV30
AWMPTGRGETQY
>TRBV21-1
ASSGRGTNTEAF
>TRBV4-1
ASSQGAEIGELF
>TRBV11-2
ASSREGYNYGYT
>TRBV20-1
SASRAGGGREVYEQY
>TRBV18
ASSPRASGDSTDTQY
>TRBV21-1
ASSLFGGTYEQY
>TRBV4-1
ASSRYRGNQPQH
>TRBV4-3
ASSQDPQGSHQPQH
>TRBV4-1
ASSQDPPLEGASGTEAF
>TRBV5-1
ASSNPGGGNGYT
>TRBV23-1
ASRKDRGPGETQY
>TRBV24-1
ATSQYNEQF
>TRBV7-3
ASSAGGGGTEAF
>TRBV7-6
ASSLDRTGAGETQY
>TRBV7-2
ASSRRANTEAF
>TRBV4-3
ASSQHREGSPLH
>TRBV19
ASSRDSNQPQH
>TRBV2
ASSERSGETSPLH
>TRBV4-1
ASSPGLAGGRTKNIQY
>TRBV4-3
ASSPLSREDGYT